This TCR beta chain stems from a study of blood T cells in healthy people across ages. Overall study results and limits: While age rose, TCR beta diversity per million T cells dropped in a roughly linear way.

The V gene end was trimmed by 6 bases and the J gene end by 3 bases; junction bases not matched to a gene: 10. Germline loops: CDR1 DFQATT, CDR2 SNEGSKA (reference sequence). The CDR3 runs 15 residues. To note about this clonotype: No antigen is known for it.

The use of a sample-barcoded 5' primer and a J-beta primer mix characterized a second PCR of roughly 6 to 11 cycles. One entry per CDR3 protein, called by TCRdb with MiXCR from the 5' RACE reads. Among hundreds of thousands of distinct CDR3 sequences listed, around 45% were seen once. The chain links TRBV20-1 to TRBJ2-1; 8 nucleotides line up with TRBD2. The receptor comes from a woman aged 60-70 years in good health. The source material was blood. The CDR3 loop is CSAPRAREVYNEQFF. CDR3 DNA: TGCAGTGCACCCCGGGCGCGGGAGGTCTACAATGAGCAGTTCTTC.